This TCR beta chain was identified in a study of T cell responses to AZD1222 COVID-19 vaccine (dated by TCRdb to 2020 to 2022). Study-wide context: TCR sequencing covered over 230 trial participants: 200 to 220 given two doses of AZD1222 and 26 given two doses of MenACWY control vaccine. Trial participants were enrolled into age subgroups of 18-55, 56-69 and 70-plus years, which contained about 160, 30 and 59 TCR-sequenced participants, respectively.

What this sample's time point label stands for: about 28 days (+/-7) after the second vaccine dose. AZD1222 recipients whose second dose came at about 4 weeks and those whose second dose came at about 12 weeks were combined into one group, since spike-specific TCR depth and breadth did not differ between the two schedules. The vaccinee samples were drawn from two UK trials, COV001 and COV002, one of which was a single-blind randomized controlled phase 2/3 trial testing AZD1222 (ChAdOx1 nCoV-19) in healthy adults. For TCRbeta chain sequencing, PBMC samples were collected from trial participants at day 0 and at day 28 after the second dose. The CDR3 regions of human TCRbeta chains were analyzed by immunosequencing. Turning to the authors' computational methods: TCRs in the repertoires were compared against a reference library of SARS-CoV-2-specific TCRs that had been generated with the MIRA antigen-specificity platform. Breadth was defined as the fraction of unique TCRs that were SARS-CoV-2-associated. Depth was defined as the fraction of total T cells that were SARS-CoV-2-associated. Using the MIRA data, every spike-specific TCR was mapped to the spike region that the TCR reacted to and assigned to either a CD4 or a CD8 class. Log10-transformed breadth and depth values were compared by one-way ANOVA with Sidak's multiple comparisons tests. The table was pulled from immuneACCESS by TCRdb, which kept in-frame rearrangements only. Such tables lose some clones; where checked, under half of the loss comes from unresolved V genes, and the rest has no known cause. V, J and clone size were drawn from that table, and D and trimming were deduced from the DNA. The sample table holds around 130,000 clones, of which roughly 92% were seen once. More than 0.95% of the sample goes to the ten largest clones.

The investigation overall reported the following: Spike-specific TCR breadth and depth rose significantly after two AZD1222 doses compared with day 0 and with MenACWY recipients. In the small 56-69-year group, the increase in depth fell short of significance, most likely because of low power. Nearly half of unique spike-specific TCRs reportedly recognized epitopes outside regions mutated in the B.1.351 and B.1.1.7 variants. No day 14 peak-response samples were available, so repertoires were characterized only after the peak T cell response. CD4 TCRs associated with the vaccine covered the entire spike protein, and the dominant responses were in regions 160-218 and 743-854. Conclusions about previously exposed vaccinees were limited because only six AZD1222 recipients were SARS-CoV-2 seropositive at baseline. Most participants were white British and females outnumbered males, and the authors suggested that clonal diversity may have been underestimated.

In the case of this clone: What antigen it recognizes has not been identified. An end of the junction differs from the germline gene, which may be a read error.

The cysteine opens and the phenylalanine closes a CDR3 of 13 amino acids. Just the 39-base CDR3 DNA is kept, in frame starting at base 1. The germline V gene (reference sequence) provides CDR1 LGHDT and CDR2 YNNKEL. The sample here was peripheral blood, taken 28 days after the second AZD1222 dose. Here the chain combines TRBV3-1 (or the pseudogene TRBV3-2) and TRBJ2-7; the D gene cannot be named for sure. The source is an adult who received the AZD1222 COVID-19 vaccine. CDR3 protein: CASSLLNSNEQYF. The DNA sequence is TGTGCCAGCAGCCTATTGAACTCCAACGAGCAGTACTTC.